The 19 T cell receptor beta chains below were found in one sample sequenced in a study of beta chain features in type 1 diabetes. Investigators reverse transcribed all isolated RNA, so they sequenced expressed TCRB transcripts. Sequencing used immunoSEQ multiplex PCR; TCRdb keeps in-frame clones, though not all of them. Among about 210,000 clones listed, 9.5% to 13% were seen once. Sample: central memory CD4+ T cells from blood. Receptors originate from a man younger than 35 in good health.

This chain uses TRBV2 with TRBJ2-3; unclear D gene. CDR3 length: 13 amino acids. Germline CDR1 is SNHLY and CDR2 is FYNNEI. Trimming removed 6 bases from V and 4 bases from J, with 11 bases in between. CDR3: CASSLTVADTQYF. The DNA of the CDR3 is TGTGCCAGCAGCCTGACGGTGGCAGATACGCAGTATTTT.

The V call is TRBV4-2, the J call TRBJ1-2, with D maybe TRBD1 (6 bases). Germline CDR1 LGHNA, CDR2 YNFKEQ. The CDR3 has 12 amino acids. Trimming cost V 4 bases and J 7 bases, with 10 bases left between them. In DNA, the CDR3 is TGTGCCAGCAGCCCGAACAGGGCTGGCTACACCTTC. Protein product: CASSPNRAGYTF.

The rearrangement joins TRBV11-2 to TRBJ2-4; D ambiguous. V shed 5 bases and J shed 8 bases, with 16 bases lying between them. The CDR3 is 14 amino acids. The germline CDR1 and CDR2 sequences are SGHAT and FQNNGV. Written as DNA, the CDR3 is TGTGCCAGCAGCCTCACTACCGCAAAAGACATTCAGTACTTC. Translated: CASSLTTAKDIQYF. Full variable domain (remainder filled in from reference TRBV11-2 and TRBJ2-4): EAGVAQSPRYKIIEKRQSVAFWCNPISGHATLYWYQQILGQGPKLLIQFQNNGVVDDSQLPKDRFSAERLKGVDSTLKIQPAKLEDSAVYLCASSLTTAKDIQYFGAGTRLSVL.

The chain carries TRBV15 and TRBJ2-7; D not certain. Germline V gene lookup returns CDR1 LNHNV and CDR2 YYDKDF (reference sequence). With 1 base removed from V and 5 bases from J, the gap between germline ends came to 9 bases. CDR3 size: 13 residues. DNA of the CDR3: TGTGCCACCAGCAGAGGGGCCGAAGACGAGCAGTACTTC. Translated, it gives CATSRGAEDEQYF.

On this clone: Germline and junction disagree at one end, which may indicate a read error. The chain joins TRBV29-1 to TRBJ1-2; unclear D gene. The germline V gene has CDR1 SQVTM and CDR2 ANQGSEA. This CDR3 is 11 amino acids long. DNA for the CDR3: TGCAGCGGTGAAGCGACGGATGGCTACACCTTC. This gives the protein CSGEATDGYTF.

This clone was seen a few times. J is TRBJ2-7 and V is TRBV6-6; unclear D gene. Germline V gives CDR1 MNHNY, CDR2 SVGAGI (reference sequence). The CDR3 covers 16 residues. V was pared by 2 bases and J by 0 bases, with 14 bases between. The CDR3, as DNA: TGTGCCAGCAGTTACCCCACTGGCGGAGCCTCCTACGAGCAGTACTTC. It translates to CASSYPTGGASYEQYF.

V and J are TRBV2 and TRBJ1-5, with unresolved D. From germline, CDR1 is SNHLY and CDR2 FYNNEI. CDR3 length: 13 amino acids. Trimming removed 4 bases from V and 6 bases from J, with 10 bases in between. Here the CDR3 reads CASSGTDIQPQHF. CDR3 DNA: TGTGCCAGCAGTGGGACTGATATTCAGCCCCAGCATTTT.

The sample holds a few counts of this clone. This same CDR3 is encoded by further DNA sequences in the sample. The chain employs TRBV5-4 and TRBJ2-5; 12 bases map to TRBD1. V shed 5 bases and J 4 bases; nucleotides not matched to a gene: 9. The CDR3 sequence is 16 residues long. The germline V gene has CDR1 SGHNT and CDR2 YYREEE (reference sequence). The CDR3 nucleotides read TGTGCCAGCAGTCCCCGGGACAGGGGGCGGGGAGAGACCCAGTACTTC. This sequence encodes CASSPRDRGRGETQYF.

The rearrangement joins TRBV19 to TRBJ2-5, with TRBD1 matching over 7 bases. Trimming removed 6 bases from V and 5 bases from J; junction bases left unmatched: 9. There are 14 residues in the CDR3. The germline CDR1 and CDR2 sequences are LNHDA and SQIVND (reference sequence). CDR3 coding DNA: TGTGCCAGTAGCCAAGGAGGACAGGCTGAGACCCAGTACTTC. Translated, it gives CASSQGGQAETQYF.

V gene TRBV12-5 combines with J gene TRBJ2-1; D is unclear. V was clipped by 5 bases and J by 0 bases, with 17 bases between them. Germline V CDR1 and CDR2: LGHNT, FRNRAP. The CDR3 loop spans 17 amino acids. The CDR3 DNA is TGTGCTAGTGGTCCGACCCCCGCGTCGAGCTCCTACAATGAGCAGTTCTTC. Amino acids: CASGPTPASSSYNEQFF. The full variable domain, rest sourced from reference TRBV12-5 and TRBJ2-1, is DARVTQTPRHKVTEMGQEVTMRCQPILGHNTVFWYRQTMMQGLELLAYFRNRAPLDDSGMPKDRFSAEMPDATLATLKIQPSEPRDSAVYFCASGPTPASSSYNEQFFGPGTRLTVL.

V usage is TRBV28 and J usage is TRBJ2-7; 7 bases are a match to TRBD1. The germline V gene has CDR1 MDHEN and CDR2 SYDVKM. The V segment lost 11 bases and the J segment 3 bases; nucleotides outside the gene matches: 10. This CDR3 region has 13 residues. CDR3 amino acids: CAVLDRVSYEQYF. In DNA form, the CDR3 reads TGTGCCGTCCTCGACAGGGTCAGCTACGAGCAGTACTTC.

A few counts support this clone. This chain joins TRBV28 and TRBJ1-2, with D possibly TRBD1 on 6 matching bases. The CDR3 spans 12 residues. V was cut by 7 bases and J by 8 bases, with 14 bases left in between. Germline CDR1 is MDHEN and CDR2 is SYDVKM. CDR3 nucleotides: TGTGCCAGCACGCGGGGGGCGCGGGGCTACACCTTC. Protein sequence: CASTRGARGYTF.

V is TRBV7-9 and J is TRBJ2-1; 7 bases fit TRBD1. V shed 3 bases, J shed 5 bases, and the junction held 7 bases outside the gene matches. This CDR3 is built from 15 residues. The germline V gene has CDR1 SEHNR and CDR2 FQNEAQ (reference sequence). This chain's CDR3 is CASSFLRTGNNEQFF. In DNA form, the CDR3 reads TGTGCCAGCAGCTTCCTCCGGACAGGTAACAATGAGCAGTTCTTC.

The rearrangement uses TRBV6-1 and TRBJ1-5; tentatively, D is TRBD1 (5 bases). Per germline, CDR1 MNHNS and CDR2 SASEGT. Trimming removed 3 bases at V and 1 base at J, with 7 bases between. This CDR3 has 14 residues. CDR3 loop: CASSDAGSNQPQHF. In DNA, the CDR3 is TGTGCCAGCAGTGATGCAGGGAGCAATCAGCCCCAGCATTTT.

This clone showed up many times. The DNA of the CDR3 is TGTGCCAGCAGCTTAGCGGAGGGCCCGTGGAATGAGCAGTTCTTC. Protein: CASSLAEGPWNEQFF. V and J are TRBV7-9 and TRBJ2-1; tentative D call: TRBD2 (6 bases). V lost 0 bases and J 7 bases, leaving 13 bases between the germline ends. In germline, CDR1 is SEHNR, CDR2 FQNEAQ (reference sequence). The CDR3 length is 15 residues.

The chain joins TRBV30 to TRBJ2-3; 10 bases align to TRBD2. The CDR3 sequence is 13 residues long. The trim removed 2 bases at V and 5 bases at J, leaving 1 base unmatched. CDR1 GTSNPN and CDR2 SVGIG come from the germline V gene (reference sequence). The CDR3 coding sequence is TGTGCCTGGAGTTTAGCGGGAGGAGATACGCAGTATTTT. Its translation is CAWSLAGGDTQYF.

The CDR3 DNA is TGTGCCAGCAGCCCCGGGACCGATAACACCGGGGAGCTGTTTTTT. It codes for CASSPGTDNTGELFF. V is TRBV7-9 and J is TRBJ2-2, with D perhaps TRBD1 or TRBD2 (5 bases each). Trimming removed 5 bases at V and 2 bases at J, with 12 bases between. The CDR3 length is 15 residues. Germline V lookup: CDR1 SEHNR, CDR2 FQNEAQ (reference sequence).

The chain uses TRBV6-5 and TRBJ2-1, with 7 bases aligning to TRBD2. J was trimmed by 6 bases and V by 5 bases; bases with no gene match: 7. The CDR3 length is 14 residues. Germline loops: CDR1 MNHEY, CDR2 SVGAGI. CDR3: CASSGRGSRNEQFF. DNA of the CDR3: TGTGCCAGCAGTGGGCGGGGGAGCCGCAATGAGCAGTTCTTC.

This chain joins TRBV7-9 and TRBJ2-5, with 7 bases fitting TRBD1. V lost 3 bases to trimming and J lost 6 bases; unmatched junction nucleotides: 13. Germline CDR1 SEHNR, CDR2 FQNEAQ (reference sequence). There are 16 residues in the CDR3. CDR3 residues: CASSLIGEGASKTQYF. CDR3 in DNA: TGTGCCAGCAGCTTGATTGGTGAGGGGGCGTCGAAGACCCAGTACTTC.